The sequence of this T cell receptor (beta chain) was determined in a study of vaccination effects on CD4 cells after COVID-19. Turning to the study itself: Before sequencing took place, the ViraFEST assay used viral peptide pools to expand antigen-specific CD4+ T cells. Peptides at around 10 ug/ml and IL-2 at approximately 9.7 IU/ml were added to around 2 million PBMC per well. Study outcomes and limitations: In the study, convalescent patients were few, and early post-infection timepoints were absent.

Method: immunoSEQ multiplex PCR; TCRdb's copy keeps in-frame clones and lacks some. The table lists 65,000 to 90,000 clones, 73% of them singletons. Details on this clone: Antigen specificity is unknown. One end of the junction does not line up with germline, which may come from a read error.

Germline V CDR1 and CDR2: SGDLS, YYNGEE. The CDR3 covers 13 residues. Cultured cells yielded isolated CD4+ T cells after 10 days. It was two doses of either the BNT162b2 or mRNA-1273 vaccine that participants received. This receptor was taken from a human donor who received a COVID-19 vaccine. The J gene is TRBJ1-6, the V gene TRBV9; D gene uncertain. Sequences were derived from CD4+ T cells from PBMCs cultured without peptide, sampled after COVID-19 vaccination. CDR3 DNA: TGTGCCAGCAGTGTAGCTTATAATTCACCCCTCCACTTT. This codes for CASSVAYNSPLHF. The full variable domain, its missing parts supplied by reference TRBV9 and TRBJ1-6, is DSGVTQTPKHLITATGQRVTLRCSPRSGDLSVYWYQQSLDQGLQFLIQYYNGEERAKGNILERFSAQQFPDLHSELNLSSLELGDSALYFCASSVAYNSPLHFGNGTRLTVT.